This TCR beta chain was recovered during a study of T cells after somatic rescue of genetic block. The CDR3 covers 14 residues. Trimming pared 4 bases from V and 2 bases from J, leaving 12 bases between. Germline V gene lookup returns CDR1 SGDLS and CDR2 YYNGEE. The repertoire was sequenced with immunoSEQ multiplex PCR; TCRdb's copy has only in-frame clones and lacks some. The data show fewer than 150,000 clones, under 95% seen once. This chain links TRBV9 with TRBJ1-1, with D tentatively TRBD1 (5 bases). Source material: peripheral blood mononuclear cells (PBMCs). The sequence was obtained from a woman under 30. The CDR3 is CASSSGGDNTEAFF. The CDR3, as DNA: TGTGCCAGCAGCTCTGGGGGAGATAACACTGAAGCTTTCTTT.